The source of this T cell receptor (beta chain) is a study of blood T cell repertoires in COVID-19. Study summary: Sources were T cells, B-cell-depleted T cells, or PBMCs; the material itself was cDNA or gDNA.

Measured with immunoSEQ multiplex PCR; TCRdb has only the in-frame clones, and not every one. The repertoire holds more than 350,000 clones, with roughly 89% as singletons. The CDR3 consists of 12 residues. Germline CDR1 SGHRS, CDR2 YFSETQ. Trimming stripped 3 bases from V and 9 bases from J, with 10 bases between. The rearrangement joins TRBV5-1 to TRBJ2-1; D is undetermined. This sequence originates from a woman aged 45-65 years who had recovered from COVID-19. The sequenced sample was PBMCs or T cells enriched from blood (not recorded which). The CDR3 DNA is TGCGCCAGCAGCTCGACTTCGGGTGAGCAGTTCTTC. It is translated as CASSSTSGEQFF.